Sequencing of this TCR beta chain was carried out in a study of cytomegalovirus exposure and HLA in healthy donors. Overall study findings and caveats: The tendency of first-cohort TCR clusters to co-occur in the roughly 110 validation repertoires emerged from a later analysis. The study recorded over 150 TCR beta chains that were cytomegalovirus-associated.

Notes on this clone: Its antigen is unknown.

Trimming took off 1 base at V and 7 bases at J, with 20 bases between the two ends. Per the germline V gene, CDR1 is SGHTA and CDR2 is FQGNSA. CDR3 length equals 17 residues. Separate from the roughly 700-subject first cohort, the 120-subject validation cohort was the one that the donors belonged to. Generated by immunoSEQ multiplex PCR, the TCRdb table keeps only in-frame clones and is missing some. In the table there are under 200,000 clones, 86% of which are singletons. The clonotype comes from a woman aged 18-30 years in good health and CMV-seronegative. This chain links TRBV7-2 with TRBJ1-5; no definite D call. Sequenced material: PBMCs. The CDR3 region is CASSLEVIARGGQPQHF. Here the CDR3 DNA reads TGTGCCAGCAGCTTAGAGGTCATCGCGCGCGGCGGGCAGCCCCAGCATTTT.